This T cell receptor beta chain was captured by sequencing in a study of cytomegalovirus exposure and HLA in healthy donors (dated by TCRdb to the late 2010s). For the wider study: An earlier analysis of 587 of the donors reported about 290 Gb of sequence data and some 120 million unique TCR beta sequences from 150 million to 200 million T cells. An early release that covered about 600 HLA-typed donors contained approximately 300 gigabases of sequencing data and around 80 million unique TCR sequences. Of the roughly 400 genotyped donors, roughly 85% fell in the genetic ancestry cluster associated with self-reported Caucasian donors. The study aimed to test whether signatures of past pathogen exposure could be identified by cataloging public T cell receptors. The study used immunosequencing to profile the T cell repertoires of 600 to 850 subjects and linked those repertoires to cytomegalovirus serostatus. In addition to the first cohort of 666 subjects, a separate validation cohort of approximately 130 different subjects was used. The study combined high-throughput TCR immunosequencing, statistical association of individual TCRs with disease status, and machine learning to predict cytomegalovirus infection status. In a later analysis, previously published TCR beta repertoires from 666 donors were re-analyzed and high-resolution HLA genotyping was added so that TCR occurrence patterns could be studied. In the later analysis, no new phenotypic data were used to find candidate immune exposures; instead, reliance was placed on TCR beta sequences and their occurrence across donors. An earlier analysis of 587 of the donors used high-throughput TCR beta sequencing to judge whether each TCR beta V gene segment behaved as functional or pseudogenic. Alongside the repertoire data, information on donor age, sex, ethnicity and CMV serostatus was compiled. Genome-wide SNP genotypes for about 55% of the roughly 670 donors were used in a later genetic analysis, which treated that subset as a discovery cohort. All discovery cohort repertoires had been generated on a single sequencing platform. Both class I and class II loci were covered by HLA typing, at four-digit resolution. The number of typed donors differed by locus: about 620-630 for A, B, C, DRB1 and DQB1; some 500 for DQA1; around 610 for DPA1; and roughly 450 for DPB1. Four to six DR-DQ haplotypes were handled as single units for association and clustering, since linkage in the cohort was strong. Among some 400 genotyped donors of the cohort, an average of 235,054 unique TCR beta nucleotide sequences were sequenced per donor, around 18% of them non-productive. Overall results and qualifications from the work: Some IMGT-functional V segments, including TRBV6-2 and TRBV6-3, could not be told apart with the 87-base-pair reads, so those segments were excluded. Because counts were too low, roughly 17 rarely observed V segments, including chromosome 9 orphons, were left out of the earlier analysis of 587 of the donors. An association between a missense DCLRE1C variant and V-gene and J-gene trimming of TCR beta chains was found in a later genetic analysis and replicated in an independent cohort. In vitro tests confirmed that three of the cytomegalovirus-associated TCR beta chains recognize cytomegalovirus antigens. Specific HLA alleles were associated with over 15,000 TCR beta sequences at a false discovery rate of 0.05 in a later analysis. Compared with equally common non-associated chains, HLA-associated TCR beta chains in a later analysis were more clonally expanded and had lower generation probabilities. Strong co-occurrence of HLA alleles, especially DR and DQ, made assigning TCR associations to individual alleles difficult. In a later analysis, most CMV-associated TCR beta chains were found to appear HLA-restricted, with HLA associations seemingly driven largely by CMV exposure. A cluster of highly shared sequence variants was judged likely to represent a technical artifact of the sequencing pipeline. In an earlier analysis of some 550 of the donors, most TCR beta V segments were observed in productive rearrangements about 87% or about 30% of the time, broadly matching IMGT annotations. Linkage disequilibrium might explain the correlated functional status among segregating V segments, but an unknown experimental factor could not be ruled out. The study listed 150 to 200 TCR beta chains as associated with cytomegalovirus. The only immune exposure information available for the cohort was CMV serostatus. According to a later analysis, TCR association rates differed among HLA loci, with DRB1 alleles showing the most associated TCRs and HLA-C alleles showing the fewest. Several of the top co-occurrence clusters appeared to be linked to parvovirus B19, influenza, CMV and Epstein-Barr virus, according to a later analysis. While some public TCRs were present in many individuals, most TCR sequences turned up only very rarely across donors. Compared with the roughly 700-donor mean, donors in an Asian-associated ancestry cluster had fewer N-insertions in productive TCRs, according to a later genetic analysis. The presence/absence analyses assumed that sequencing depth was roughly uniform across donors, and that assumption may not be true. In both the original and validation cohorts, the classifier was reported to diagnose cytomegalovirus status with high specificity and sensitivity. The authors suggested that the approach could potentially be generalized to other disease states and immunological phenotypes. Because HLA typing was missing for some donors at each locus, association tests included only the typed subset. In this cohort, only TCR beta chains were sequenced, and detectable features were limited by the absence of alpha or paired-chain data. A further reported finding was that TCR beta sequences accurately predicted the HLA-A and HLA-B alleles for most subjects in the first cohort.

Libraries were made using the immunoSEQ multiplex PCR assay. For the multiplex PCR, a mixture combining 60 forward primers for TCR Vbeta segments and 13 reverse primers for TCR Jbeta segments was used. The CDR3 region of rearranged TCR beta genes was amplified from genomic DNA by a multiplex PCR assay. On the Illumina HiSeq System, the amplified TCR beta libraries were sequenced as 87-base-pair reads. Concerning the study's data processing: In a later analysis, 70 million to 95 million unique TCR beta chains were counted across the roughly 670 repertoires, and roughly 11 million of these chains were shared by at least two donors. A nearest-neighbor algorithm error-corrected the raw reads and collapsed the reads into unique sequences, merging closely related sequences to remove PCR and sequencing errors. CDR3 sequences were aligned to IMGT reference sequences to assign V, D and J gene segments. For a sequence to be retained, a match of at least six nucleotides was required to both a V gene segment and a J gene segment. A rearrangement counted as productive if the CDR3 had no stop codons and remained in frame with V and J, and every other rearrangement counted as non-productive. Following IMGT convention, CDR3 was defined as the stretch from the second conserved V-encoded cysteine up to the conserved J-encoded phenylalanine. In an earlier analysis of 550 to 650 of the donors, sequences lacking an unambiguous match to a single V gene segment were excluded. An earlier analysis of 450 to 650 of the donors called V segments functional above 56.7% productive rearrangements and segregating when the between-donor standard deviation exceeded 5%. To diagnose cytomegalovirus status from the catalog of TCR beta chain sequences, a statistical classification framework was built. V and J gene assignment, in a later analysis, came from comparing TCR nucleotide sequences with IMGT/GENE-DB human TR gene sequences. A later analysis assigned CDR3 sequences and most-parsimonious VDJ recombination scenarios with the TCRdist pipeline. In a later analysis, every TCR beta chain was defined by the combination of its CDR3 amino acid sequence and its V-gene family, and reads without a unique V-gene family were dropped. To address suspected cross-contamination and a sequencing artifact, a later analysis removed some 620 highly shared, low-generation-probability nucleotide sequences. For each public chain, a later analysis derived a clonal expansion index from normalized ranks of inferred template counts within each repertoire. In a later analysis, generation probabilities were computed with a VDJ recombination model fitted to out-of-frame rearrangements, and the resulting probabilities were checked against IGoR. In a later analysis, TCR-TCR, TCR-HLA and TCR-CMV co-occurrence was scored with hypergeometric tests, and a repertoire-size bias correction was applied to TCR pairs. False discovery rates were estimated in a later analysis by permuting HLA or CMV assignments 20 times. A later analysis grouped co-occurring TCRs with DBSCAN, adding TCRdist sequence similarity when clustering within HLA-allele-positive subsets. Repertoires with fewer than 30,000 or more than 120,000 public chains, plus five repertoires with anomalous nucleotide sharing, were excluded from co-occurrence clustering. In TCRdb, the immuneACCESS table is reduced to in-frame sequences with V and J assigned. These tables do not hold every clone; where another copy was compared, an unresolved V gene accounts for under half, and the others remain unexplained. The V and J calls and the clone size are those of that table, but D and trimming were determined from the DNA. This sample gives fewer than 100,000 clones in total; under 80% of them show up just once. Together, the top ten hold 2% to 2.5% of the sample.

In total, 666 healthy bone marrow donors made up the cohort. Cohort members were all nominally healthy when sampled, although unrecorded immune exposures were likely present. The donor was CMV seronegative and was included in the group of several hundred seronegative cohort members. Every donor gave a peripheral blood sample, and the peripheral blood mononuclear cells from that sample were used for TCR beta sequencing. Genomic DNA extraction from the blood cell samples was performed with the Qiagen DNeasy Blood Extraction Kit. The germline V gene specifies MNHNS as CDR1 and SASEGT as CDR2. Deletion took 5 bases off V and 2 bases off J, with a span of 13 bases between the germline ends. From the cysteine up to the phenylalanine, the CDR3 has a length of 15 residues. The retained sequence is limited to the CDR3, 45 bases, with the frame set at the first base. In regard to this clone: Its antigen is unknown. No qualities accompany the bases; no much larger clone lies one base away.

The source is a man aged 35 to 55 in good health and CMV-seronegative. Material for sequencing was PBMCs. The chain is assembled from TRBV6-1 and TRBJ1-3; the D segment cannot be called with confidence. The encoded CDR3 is CASSRSPAAGNTIYF. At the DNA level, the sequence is TGTGCCAGCAGTAGATCCCCAGCGGCTGGAAACACCATATATTTT.